This T cell receptor (beta chain) was sequenced in a study of blood T cell repertoires in COVID-19. Study in general: Material from acute and convalescent COVID-19 was sourced from the United States, Italy and Spain. Nucleic acid was either cDNA or gDNA, and it came from T cells, B-cell-depleted T cells, or PBMCs.

With 5 bases clipped from V and 0 bases from J, the junction kept 1 base outside the gene matches. The CDR3 sequence is 14 residues long. Germline V gene data show CDR1 as KGHSH and CDR2 as LQKENI. Original processing notes: Reference gene primers were amplified, and this amplification served to estimate nucleated cell counts. Profiled with immunoSEQ multiplex PCR; TCRdb holds only in-frame clones, not every one. D and trimming come from the DNA, and the V and J calls and clone size come from that table. The table records 130,000 to 150,000 clones, roughly four fifths of them present only once. This TCR was recovered from a woman aged 80 or over in a cohort sampled during active or convalescent COVID-19. The sequencing sample was made of peripheral blood. The chain links TRBV18 to TRBJ1-3; 7 bases fit TRBD1. The CDR3 loop is CASSRDSSGNTIYF. CDR3 in DNA: TGTGCCAGCTCAAGGGACAGCTCTGGAAACACCATATATTTT.